This T cell receptor (beta chain) was captured by sequencing in a study of cytomegalovirus exposure and HLA in healthy donors. Trimming left V 3 bases short and J 1 base short, with 9 bases between. Germline-derived CDR1 and CDR2 are MGHDK and SYGVNS. The CDR3 loop spans 14 amino acids. Samples came from healthy bone marrow donors. Whereas donors were nominally healthy upon sampling, unrecorded immune exposures were probable. The PCR used 60 Vbeta and 13 Jbeta primers. Original processing methods: In a later analysis, 80 million to 100 million unique TCR beta chains included roughly 11 million shared by two or more donors. The repertoire was sequenced with immunoSEQ multiplex PCR; TCRdb's copy has only in-frame clones and lacks some. Clonal size and the V and J genes are those of that table, whereas D and trimming came from the DNA. The sample has about 180,000 clones, 80% seen once.

Sequencing was carried out using PBMCs. The receptor was derived from a woman aged 25-40 years in good health and CMV-seronegative. This chain connects TRBV25-1 to TRBJ1-2; D remains ambiguous. CDR3 residues: CASSEKEGNYGYTF. CDR3 nucleotides: TGTGCCAGCAGTGAGAAAGAGGGTAACTATGGCTACACCTTC.